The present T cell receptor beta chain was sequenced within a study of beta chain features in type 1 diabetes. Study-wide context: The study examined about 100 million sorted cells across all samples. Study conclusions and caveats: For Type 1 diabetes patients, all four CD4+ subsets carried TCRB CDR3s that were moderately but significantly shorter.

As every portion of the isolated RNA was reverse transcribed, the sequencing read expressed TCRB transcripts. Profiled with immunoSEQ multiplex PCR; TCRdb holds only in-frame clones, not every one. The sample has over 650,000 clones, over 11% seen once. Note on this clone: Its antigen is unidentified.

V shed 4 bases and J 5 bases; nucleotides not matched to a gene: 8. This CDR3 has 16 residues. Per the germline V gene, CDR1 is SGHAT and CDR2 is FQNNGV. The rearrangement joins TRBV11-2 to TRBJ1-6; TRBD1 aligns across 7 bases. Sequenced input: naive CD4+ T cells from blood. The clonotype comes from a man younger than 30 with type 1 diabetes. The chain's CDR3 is CASSSPLDRDNSPLHF. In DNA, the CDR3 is TGTGCCAGCAGCTCACCTCTCGACAGGGATAATTCACCCCTCCACTTT.